Included here is one T cell receptor (beta chain) sequence, with context. This specimen comes from a study of blood T cell repertoires in COVID-19. About the research overall: Specimens from acute and convalescent COVID-19 originated in the United States, Italy and Spain. The analysed material was cDNA or gDNA that came from T cells, B-cell-depleted T cells, or PBMCs.

J lost 8 bases, V lost 12 bases, and 7 bases had no gene match. The CDR3 sequence is 13 residues long. CDR1 KGHDR and CDR2 SFDVKD come from the germline V gene. Original data processing: How many nucleated cells were present was estimated from reference gene primer amplification. Clones were read by immunoSEQ multiplex PCR, and TCRdb kept only the in-frame ones, dropping some. That table is the source of V, J and clone size, and D and trimming were worked out from the DNA. This sample has approximately 130,000 clones, with about 85% found just once. This TCR derives from a human donor in a cohort sampled during active COVID-19. Material for sequencing was peripheral blood. The chain carries TRBV24-1 and TRBJ2-1; 12 nucleotides match TRBD2. The CDR3 DNA sequence: TGTGCCTCTAGCGGGGGGGCCTCTCATGAGCAGTTCTTC. It encodes CASSGGASHEQFF.